This TCR beta chain was found in a study of blood T cell repertoires in COVID-19. The Seattle patients, enrolled during active infection, were followed longitudinally. Authors' data handling: Amplification of reference gene primers provided the estimated nucleated cell counts. This table comes from immunoSEQ multiplex PCR, and its TCRdb copy is limited to in-frame clones, with some not included. D and trimming come from the DNA, and the V and J calls and clone size come from that table. This sample has under 400,000 clones, with 87% found just once. The CDR3 loop spans 15 amino acids. Trimming removed 0 bases at V and 0 bases at J, with 9 bases between. Germline assignment: CDR1 MGHRA and CDR2 YSYEKL.

Sequencing was done on a sample of peripheral blood. The source is a woman aged 30 to 39 with COVID-19, enrolled during active disease. V and J are TRBV4-1 and TRBJ2-7; D perhaps matches TRBD2 (6 bases). CDR3 sequence reads: CASSQDGGNSYEQYF. In DNA form, the CDR3 reads TGCGCCAGCAGCCAAGACGGCGGGAACTCCTACGAGCAGTACTTC.